The T cell receptor beta chain described here comes from a study of Graves' ophthalmopathy and Graves' hyperthyroidism. Study-level background: The stable label applied to hyperthyroidism with no ophthalmopathy within 18 months of follow-up.

Study outcomes and limitations: Stable hyperthyroidism and ophthalmopathy were told apart by a 13-signature model, which achieved around 90% sensitivity and around 80% specificity. Also, most clonotypes expanded in the thyroid above 0.001 frequency appeared in blood.

This clonotype was recorded a few times. The antigen is undetermined. TCR beta CDR3 regions were amplified from RNA transcripts. The library came from an HTBI-primed first-round RT-PCR and a second-round multiplex PCR. TCRdb processed the multiplex PCR reads anew with MiXCR; each CDR3 protein has one entry. The sample shows over a million distinct CDR3 sequences, 35% to 40% of them seen only once. The CDR3 extends over 15 amino acids. V was pared by 5 bases and J by 10 bases, with 23 bases between. Germline V gene data show CDR1 as MDHEN and CDR2 as SYDVKM. This TCR derives from an adult man with Graves' hyperthyroidism. Material: peripheral blood or thyroid tissue (not recorded which). The chain couples TRBV28 to TRBJ2-5; D could derive from TRBD1 or TRBD2 (6 bases each). CDR3: CASSLTGEYKGGQYF. The CDR3 DNA reads as TGTGCCAGCAGTCTCACCGGGGAGTACAAGGGGGGCCAGTACTTC.